A selection of T cell receptor beta chains follows, all from one sample in a study of T cell repertoires in cytomegalovirus infection. No antigen is known for these receptors. TCRdb reanalysed the reads using MiXCR and keeps one entry per CDR3 protein. The sample carries roughly 920,000 distinct CDR3 sequences, approximately 31% recorded once. The specimen comprised cultured CD8+ T cells from PBMCs, sampled from culture after CMV antigen stimulation. These receptor sequences come from a human donor in good health (CMV status not recorded). Some clones in this sample may be carry-over from other donors' samples. CDR3s include the opening cysteine and the closing phenylalanine or tryptophan. The D gene is left open where the match is weak. Size is omitted from some rows. Given values are once, few, many or a class for expanded clones.

V: TRBV6-5
size: NA
D: TRBD2
J: TRBJ2-3
CDR3: CASSGHGAGEADTQYF
DNA: TGTGCCAGCAGTGGCCATGGGGCGGGGGAGGCAGATACGCAGTATTTT

V: TRBV7-2
size: many
D: NA
J: TRBJ2-2
CDR3: CASSRLDSAELFF
DNA: TGTGCCAGCAGCCGATTAGACAGCGCGGAGCTGTTTTTT

V: TRBV12-3/TRBV12-4
size: once
D: NA
J: TRBJ2-3
CDR3: CASSPLDTTDTQYF
DNA: TGTGCCAGCAGTCCTCTGGATACCACAGATACGCAGTATTTT

V: TRBV7-3
size: few
D: NA
J: TRBJ2-2
CDR3: CASSPLERGGDTGELFF
DNA: TGTGCCAGCAGCCCCCTAGAAAGGGGAGGCGACACCGGGGAGCTGTTTTTT

V: TRBV12-3/TRBV12-4
size: few
D: NA
J: TRBJ1-2
CDR3: CASTQEVNYGYTF
DNA: TGTGCCAGCACCCAGGAGGTTAACTATGGCTACACCTTC

V: TRBV12-3/TRBV12-4
size: NA
D: NA
J: TRBJ2-1
CDR3: CASSSSAEESSYNEQFF
DNA: TGTGCCAGCAGCTCCTCGGCAGAGGAGAGCTCCTACAATGAGCAGTTCTTC

V: TRBV9
size: NA
D: TRBD2
J: TRBJ2-5
CDR3: CASSPVAGRQETQYF
DNA: TGTGCCAGCAGTCCAGTAGCGGGGCGCCAAGAGACCCAGTACTTC

V: TRBV7-9
size: NA
D: NA
J: TRBJ2-7
CDR3: CASVSINSYEQYF
DNA: TGTGCCAGCGTGTCTATAAATTCCTACGAGCAGTACTTC

V: TRBV18
size: NA
D: NA
J: TRBJ2-3
CDR3: CASSQEQGRADTQYF
DNA: TGTGCCAGCTCACAGGAACAGGGCAGGGCAGATACGCAGTATTTT

V: TRBV11-2
size: NA
D: NA
J: TRBJ2-3
CDR3: CASSLSTRSTDTQYF
DNA: TGTGCCAGCAGCTTATCCACAAGGAGCACAGATACGCAGTATTTT

V: TRBV12-3/TRBV12-4
size: NA
D: NA
J: TRBJ2-5
CDR3: CASSLASGRQETQYF
DNA: TGTGCCAGCAGTTTAGCTTCTGGGAGACAAGAGACCCAGTACTTC

V: TRBV7-8
size: few
D: NA
J: TRBJ1-1
CDR3: CASSRPGSGNTEAFF
DNA: TGTGCCAGCAGCCGCCCGGGGAGTGGGAACACTGAAGCTTTCTTT

V: TRBV5-1
size: many
D: NA
J: TRBJ1-2
CDR3: CASSSRRSPGYGYTF
DNA: TGCGCCAGCAGCTCTCGACGTAGCCCAGGGTATGGCTACACCTTC

V: TRBV3-1
size: once
D: NA
J: TRBJ2-7
CDR3: CASSLSGAHSYEQYF
DNA: TGTGCCAGCAGCCTCTCCGGAGCGCACTCCTACGAGCAGTACTTC